These 14 T cell receptor beta chains were all obtained from the same sample, sequenced in a study of CD8+CD57+ T cells in acquired aplastic anemia (dated by TCRdb to the late 2010s). Flow cytometry had shown CD8+CD57+ cell expansion in the patients selected for sequencing. Sequenced on an Illumina HiSeq 2000. TCR beta VDJ combination and CDR3 sequence profiling used genomic DNA as the template. TCRdb cleaned the public reads at Q25 with fastp, built clones with MiXCR and kept in-frame beta chains. When rows share a CDR3 protein, they turn into one entry using the most common DNA and genes. The sample includes approximately 260,000 distinct CDR3 sequences, with around 82% observed a single time. 35% to 50% of the sample goes to the ten largest clones. Sequenced sample: sorted CD4+, CD8+, or CD8+CD57+ T cells (not recorded which) from PBMCs. The receptors originated from a human donor with aplastic anemia.

This clonotype was counted a single time. Without the conserved terminal phenylalanine or tryptophan, this CDR3 likely stems from a read error. The chain links TRBV15 to TRBJ1-2, with D possibly TRBD1 on 5 matching bases. Germline-derived CDR1 and CDR2 are LNHNV and YYDKDF (reference sequence). The CDR3 is made up of 12 amino acids. Trimming took 4 bases from V and 8 from J, leaving 11 bases between them. This CDR3 reads CATSNLRQGYTC. CDR3 DNA sequence: TGTGCCACCAGCAACCTTCGACAGGGCTACACCTGC.

V and J are TRBV7-8 and TRBJ2-5, with 8 bases that match TRBD1. The DNA matches TRBJ2-7 better at its end, which makes the J call doubtful. The V gene's germline CDR1 is SGHVS and CDR2 FQNEAQ. The CDR3 extends over 14 amino acids. Written as DNA, the CDR3 is TGTGCCAGCAGCTTAGGGACAGGGTTTTACGAGCAGTACTTC. Residues: CASSLGTGFYEQYF.

In this sample, this clonotype turned up once. The chain has TRBV7-9 and TRBJ2-1, with 11 positions matching TRBD2. J gave up 11 bases and V 5 bases, and 14 bases lay outside the gene matches. Germline assignment: CDR1 SEHNR and CDR2 FQNEAQ (reference sequence). The CDR3 has 16 residues. The CDR3 bases are TGTGCCAGCAGCGCTCAACTAGCGGGAGAACATACGCAGCAGTTCTTC. It is translated as CASSAQLAGEHTQQFF.

CDR3 loop: CASSPRTGPTDTQQYF. The CDR3, as DNA: TGTGCCAGCAGCCCACGGACAGGGCCCACAGATACGCAGCAGTATTTT. The rearrangement joins TRBV11-1 to TRBJ2-3, with TRBD1 matching over 8 bases. The CDR3 covers 16 residues. After removal of 5 bases from V and 11 bases from J, the junction contained 18 bases not matched to a gene. Germline V lookup: CDR1 SGHAT, CDR2 FQDESV (reference sequence).

The chain carries TRBV7-2 and TRBJ2-7, with TRBD2 as a possible D gene (5 bases). The V end was cut by 0 bases, the J end by 3 bases, with 18 bases between. The CDR3 is 17 amino acids. Per germline, CDR1 SGHTA and CDR2 FQGNSA. CDR3 amino acids: CASSLAGAAATHYEQYV. Written as DNA, the CDR3 is TGTGCCAGCAGCTTAGCGGGAGCCGCCGCTACGCACTACGAGCAGTACGTC.

The genes are TRBV7-9 and TRBJ1-6; no clear D gene. V lost 4 bases and J 19 bases, leaving 26 bases between the germline ends. The germline V gene encodes CDR1 SEHNR and CDR2 FQNEAQ (reference sequence). The CDR3 has 15 residues. CDR3 DNA: TGTGCCAGCAGCTCAAAGGGAGCTAGAACAGATACGCAGCACTTT. Protein: CASSSKGARTDTQHF.

With respect to this clonotype: No conserved phenylalanine or tryptophan is present at the end of the CDR3, so a read error is the likely explanation. The DNA is left out, because the CDR3 cannot be placed on it with certainty; the CDR3 is given as TCRdb lists it. This rearrangement joins TRBV7-2 to TRBJ2-7; TRBD1, the table's D call, lacks a check against the DNA. With termini counted, the CDR3 has 12 amino acids. Germline loops: CDR1 SGHTA, CDR2 FQGNSA. Here the CDR3 reads CASSSTPGQGIY.

Turning to this clonotype: An end of the junction does not agree with germline; a read error may underlie this. The V gene is TRBV9, the J gene TRBJ2-3; D may be TRBD1 (5 bases). The CDR3 length is 14 residues. Germline V gene sequence: CDR1 SGDLS, CDR2 YYNGEE. The CDR3 spells CASSLDLTVLGKHF. Here the CDR3 DNA reads TGTGCCAGCAGCTTAGATCTGACAGTGCTCGGTAAGCATTTT.

V is TRBV7-9 and J is TRBJ1-2, with no clear D. With 3 bases removed from V and 11 bases from J, the gap between germline ends came to 25 bases. This CDR3 region has 16 residues. Germline V gene data show CDR1 as SEHNR and CDR2 as FQNEAQ (reference sequence). CDR3 region: CASSFERSGVRDEYTF. CDR3 nucleotide sequence: TGTGCCAGCAGCTTTGAAAGAAGCGGGGTGAGAGATGAGTACACCTTC.

This clonotype was recorded only once. As DNA, the CDR3 is TGTGCCAGCAGCTTAGCGGGAGGTCCCGATACGCAGGATTCTTTCTTT. Its translation: CASSLAGGPDTQDSFF. This rearrangement joins TRBV7-8 to TRBJ1-1; no clear D. V was pared by 0 bases and J by 12 bases, with 23 bases between. The CDR3 loop spans 16 amino acids. Germline CDR1 SGHVS, CDR2 FQNEAQ.

The CDR3 nucleotides read TGTGCCAGTAGTATTGCGCCAGGAGACCACAATGAGCAGTTCTTC. Amino acids: CASSIAPGDHNEQFF. This sequence joins TRBV19 and TRBJ2-1, with no clear D. The ends were cut back, 3 bases at V and 5 bases at J, with 14 bases in the middle. The CDR3 covers 15 residues. Per germline, CDR1 LNHDA and CDR2 SQIVND (reference sequence).

This clonotype was observed a single time. An end of the junction does not agree with germline; a read error may underlie this. The rearrangement links TRBV7-9 to TRBJ1-5, with D uncertain. CDR1 is SEHNR, CDR2 FQNEAQ, per germline (reference sequence). This CDR3 has 14 amino acids. CDR3 amino acids: CASSFAYSDQPQHF. Written as DNA, the CDR3 is TGTGCCAGCAGCTTTGCTTATAGCGATCAGCCCCAGCATTTT.

To note about this clonotype: One junction end does not reproduce the germline sequence, and a read error may be involved. The V and J genes are TRBV2 and TRBJ2-5; 9 bases map to TRBD1. The J call is doubtful: the DNA matches TRBJ2-3 better. The V gene's germline CDR1 is SNHLY and CDR2 FYNNEI. The CDR3 runs to 13 residues. The CDR3 bases are TGCGCCAGCGGGGACAGGGACAAAGAGACGCAGTATTTT. It codes for CASGDRDKETQYF.

This chain connects TRBV9 to TRBJ2-3; D remains unclear. This CDR3 has 14 amino acids. The V gene's germline CDR1 is SGDLS and CDR2 YYNGEE. V was shortened by 0 bases and J by 15 bases, with 20 bases between the two germline ends. This CDR3 is CASSVGSDTHTFYF. CDR3 coding DNA: TGTGCCAGCAGCGTAGGGTCAGATACGCATACTTTTTATTTT.